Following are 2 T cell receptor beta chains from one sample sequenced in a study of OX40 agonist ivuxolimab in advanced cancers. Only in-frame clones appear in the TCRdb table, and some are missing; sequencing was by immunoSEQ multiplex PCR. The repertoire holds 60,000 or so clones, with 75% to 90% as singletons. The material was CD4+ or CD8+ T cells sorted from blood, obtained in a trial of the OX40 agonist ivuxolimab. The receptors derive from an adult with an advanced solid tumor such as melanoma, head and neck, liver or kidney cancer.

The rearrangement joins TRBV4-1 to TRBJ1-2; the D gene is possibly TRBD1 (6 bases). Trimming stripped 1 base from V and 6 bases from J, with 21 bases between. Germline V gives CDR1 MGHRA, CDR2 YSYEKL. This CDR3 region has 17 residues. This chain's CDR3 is CASSQVFWGPTKDGYTF. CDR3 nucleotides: TGCGCCAGCAGCCAAGTATTTTGGGGGCCGACTAAGGATGGCTACACCTTC.

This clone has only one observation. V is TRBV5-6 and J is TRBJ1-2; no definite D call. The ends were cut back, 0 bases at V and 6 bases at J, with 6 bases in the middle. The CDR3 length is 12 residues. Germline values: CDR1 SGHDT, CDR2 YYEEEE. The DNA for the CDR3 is TGTGCCAGCAGCTTGGATGGGGATGGCTACACCTTC. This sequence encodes CASSLDGDGYTF.